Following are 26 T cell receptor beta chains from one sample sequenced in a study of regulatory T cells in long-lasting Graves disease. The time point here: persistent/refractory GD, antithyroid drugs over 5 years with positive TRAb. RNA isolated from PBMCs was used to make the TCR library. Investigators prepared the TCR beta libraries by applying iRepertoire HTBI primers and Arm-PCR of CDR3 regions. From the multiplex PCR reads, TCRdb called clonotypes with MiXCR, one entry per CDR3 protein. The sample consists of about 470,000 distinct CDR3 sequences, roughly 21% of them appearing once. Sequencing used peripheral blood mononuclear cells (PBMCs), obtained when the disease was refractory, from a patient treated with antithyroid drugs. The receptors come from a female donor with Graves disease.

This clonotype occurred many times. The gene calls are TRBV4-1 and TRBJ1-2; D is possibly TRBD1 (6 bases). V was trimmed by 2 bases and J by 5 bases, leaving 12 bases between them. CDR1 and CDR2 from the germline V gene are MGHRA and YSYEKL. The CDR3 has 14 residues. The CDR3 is CASSQPDRIYGYTF. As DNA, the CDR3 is TGCGCCAGCAGCCAACCGGACAGAATTTATGGCTACACCTTC.

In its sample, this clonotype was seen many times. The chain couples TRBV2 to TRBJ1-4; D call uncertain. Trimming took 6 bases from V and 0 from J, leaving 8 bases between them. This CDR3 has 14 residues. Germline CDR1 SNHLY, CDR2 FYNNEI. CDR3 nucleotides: TGTGCCAGCAGAAAAACTTCAACTAATGAAAAACTGTTTTTT. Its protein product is CASRKTSTNEKLFF.

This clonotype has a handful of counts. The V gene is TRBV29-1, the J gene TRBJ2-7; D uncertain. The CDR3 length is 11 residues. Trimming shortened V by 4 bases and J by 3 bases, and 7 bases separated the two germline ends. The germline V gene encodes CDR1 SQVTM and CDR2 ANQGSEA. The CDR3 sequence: CSVAVSYEQYF. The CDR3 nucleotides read TGCAGCGTTGCGGTCAGCTACGAGCAGTACTTC.

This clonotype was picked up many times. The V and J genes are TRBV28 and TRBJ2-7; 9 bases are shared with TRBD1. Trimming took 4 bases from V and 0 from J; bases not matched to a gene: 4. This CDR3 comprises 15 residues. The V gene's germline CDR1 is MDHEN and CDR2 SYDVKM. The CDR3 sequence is CASSYRDRASYEQYF. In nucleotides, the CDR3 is TGTGCCAGCAGTTACCGGGACAGGGCCTCCTACGAGCAGTACTTC.

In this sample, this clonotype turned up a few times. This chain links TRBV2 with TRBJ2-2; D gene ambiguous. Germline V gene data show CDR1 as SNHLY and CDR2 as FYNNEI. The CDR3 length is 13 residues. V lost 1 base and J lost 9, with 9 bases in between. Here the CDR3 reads CASSEEQRRELFF. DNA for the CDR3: TGTGCCAGCAGTGAAGAACAACGGCGGGAGCTGTTTTTT. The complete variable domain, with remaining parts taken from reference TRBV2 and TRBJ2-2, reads EPEVTQTPSHQVTQMGQEVILRCVPISNHLYFYWYRQILGQKVEFLVSFYNNEISEKSEIFDDQFSVERPDGSNFTLKIRSTKLEDSAMYFCASSEEQRRELFFGEGSRLTVL.

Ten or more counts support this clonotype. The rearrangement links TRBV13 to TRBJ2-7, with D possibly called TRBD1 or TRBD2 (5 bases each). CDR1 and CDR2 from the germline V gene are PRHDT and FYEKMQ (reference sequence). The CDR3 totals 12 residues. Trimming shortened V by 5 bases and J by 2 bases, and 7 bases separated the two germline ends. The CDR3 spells CASSQGAYEQYF. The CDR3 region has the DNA TGTGCCAGCAGCCAGGGAGCCTACGAGCAGTACTTC.

This CDR3 reads CASSLALAIETQYF. The CDR3 nucleotides read TGTGCCAGCAGCTTAGCACTAGCAATAGAGACCCAGTACTTC. The chain is built from TRBV7-2 and TRBJ2-5; tentative D call: TRBD2 (6 bases). Germline V gives CDR1 SGHTA, CDR2 FQGNSA. The germline V and J ends were trimmed by 0 bases and 4 bases, with 9 bases remaining between them. CDR3 length: 14 residues.

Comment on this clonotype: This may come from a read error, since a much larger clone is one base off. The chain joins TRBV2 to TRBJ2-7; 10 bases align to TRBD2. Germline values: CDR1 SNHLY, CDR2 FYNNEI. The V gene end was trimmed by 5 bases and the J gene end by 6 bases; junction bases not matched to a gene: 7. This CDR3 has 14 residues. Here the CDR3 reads CASSSSGSPCEQYF. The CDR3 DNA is TGTGCCAGCAGTTCTAGCGGGAGTCCCTGCGAGCAGTACTTC.

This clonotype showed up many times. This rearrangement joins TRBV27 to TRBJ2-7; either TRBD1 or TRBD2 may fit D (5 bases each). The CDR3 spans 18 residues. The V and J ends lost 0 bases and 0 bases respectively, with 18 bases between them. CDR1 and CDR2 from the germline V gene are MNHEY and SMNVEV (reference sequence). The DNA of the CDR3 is TGTGCCAGCAGTTTATCGATAACCGGGACCGCCTTCTCCTACGAGCAGTACTTC. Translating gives CASSLSITGTAFSYEQYF.

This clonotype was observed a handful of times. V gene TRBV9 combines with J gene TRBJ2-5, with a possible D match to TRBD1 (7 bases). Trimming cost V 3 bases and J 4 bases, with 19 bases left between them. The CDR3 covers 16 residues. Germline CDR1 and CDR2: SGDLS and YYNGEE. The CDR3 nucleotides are TGTGCCAGCAGCGAGGGACAGACCGGGGGTAGAGAGACCCAGTACTTC. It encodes CASSEGQTGGRETQYF. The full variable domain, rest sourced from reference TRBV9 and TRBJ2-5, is DSGVTQTPKHLITATGQRVTLRCSPRSGDLSVYWYQQSLDQGLQFLIQYYNGEERAKGNILERFSAQQFPDLHSELNLSSLELGDSALYFCASSEGQTGGRETQYFGPGTRLLVL.

This chain's CDR3 is CASSIAPTGGYGYTF. CDR3 in DNA: TGTGCCAGTAGTATAGCCCCGACAGGGGGCTATGGCTACACCTTC. The rearrangement links TRBV19 to TRBJ1-2; 9 nucleotides line up with TRBD1. Germline V gene sequence: CDR1 LNHDA, CDR2 SQIVND (reference sequence). This CDR3 spans 15 amino acids. The trim removed 1 base at V and 4 bases at J, leaving 4 bases unmatched.

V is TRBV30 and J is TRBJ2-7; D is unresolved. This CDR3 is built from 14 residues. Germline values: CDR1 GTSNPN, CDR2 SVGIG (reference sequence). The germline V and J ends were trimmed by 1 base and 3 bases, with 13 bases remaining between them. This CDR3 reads CAWSESLFYYEQYF. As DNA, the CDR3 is TGTGCCTGGAGTGAGAGTCTCTTCTACTACGAGCAGTACTTC.

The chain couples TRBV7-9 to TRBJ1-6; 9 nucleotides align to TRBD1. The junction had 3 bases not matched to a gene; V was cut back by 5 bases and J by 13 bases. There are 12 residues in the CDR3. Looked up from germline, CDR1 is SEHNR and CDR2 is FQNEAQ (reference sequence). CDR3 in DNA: TGTGCCAGCAGCGCAGGGACAGGGCCCCTCCACTTT. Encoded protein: CASSAGTGPLHF.

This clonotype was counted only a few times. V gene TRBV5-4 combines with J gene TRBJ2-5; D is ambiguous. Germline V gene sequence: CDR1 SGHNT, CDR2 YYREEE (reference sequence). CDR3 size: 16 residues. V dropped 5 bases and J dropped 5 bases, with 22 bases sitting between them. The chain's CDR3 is CASSKVTGPAEETQYF. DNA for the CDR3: TGTGCCAGCAGTAAAGTGACCGGGCCGGCCGAGGAGACCCAGTACTTC.

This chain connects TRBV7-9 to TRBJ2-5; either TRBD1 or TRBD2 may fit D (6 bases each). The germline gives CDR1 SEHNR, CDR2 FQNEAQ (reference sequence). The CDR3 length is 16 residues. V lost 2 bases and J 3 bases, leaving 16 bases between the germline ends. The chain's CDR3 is CASSLSRGPGKETQYF. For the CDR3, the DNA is TGTGCCAGCAGCTTATCTCGGGGGCCGGGAAAAGAGACCCAGTACTTC.

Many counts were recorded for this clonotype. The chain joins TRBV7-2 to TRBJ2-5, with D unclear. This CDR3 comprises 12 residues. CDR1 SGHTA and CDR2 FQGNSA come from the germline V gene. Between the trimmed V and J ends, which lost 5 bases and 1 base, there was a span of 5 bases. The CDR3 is CASSMFQETQYF. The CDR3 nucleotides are TGTGCCAGCAGCATGTTCCAAGAGACCCAGTACTTC.

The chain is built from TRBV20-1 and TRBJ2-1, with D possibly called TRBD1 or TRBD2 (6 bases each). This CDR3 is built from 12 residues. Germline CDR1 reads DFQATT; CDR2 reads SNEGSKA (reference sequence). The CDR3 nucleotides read TGCAGCGCCTCGAGGGGGGCCAATGAGCAGTTCTTC. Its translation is CSASRGANEQFF.

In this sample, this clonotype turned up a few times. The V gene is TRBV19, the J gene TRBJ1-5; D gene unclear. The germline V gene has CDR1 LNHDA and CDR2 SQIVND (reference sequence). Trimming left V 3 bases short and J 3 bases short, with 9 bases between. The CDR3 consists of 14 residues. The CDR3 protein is CASSMGGDNQPQHF. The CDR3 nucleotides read TGTGCCAGTAGTATGGGCGGGGACAATCAGCCCCAGCATTTT.

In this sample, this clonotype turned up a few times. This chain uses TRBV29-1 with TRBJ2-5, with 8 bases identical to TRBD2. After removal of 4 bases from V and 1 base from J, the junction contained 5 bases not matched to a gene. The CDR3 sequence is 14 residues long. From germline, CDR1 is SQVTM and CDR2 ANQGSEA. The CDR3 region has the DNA TGCAGCGTTGTATCGGGAGGGATCCAAGAGACCCAGTACTTC. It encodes CSVVSGGIQETQYF.

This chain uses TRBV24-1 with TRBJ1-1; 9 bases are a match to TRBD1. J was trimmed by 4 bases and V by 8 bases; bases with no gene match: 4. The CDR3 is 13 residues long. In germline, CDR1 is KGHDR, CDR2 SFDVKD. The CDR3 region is CATKGTGSTEAFF. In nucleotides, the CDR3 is TGTGCCACCAAGGGGACAGGGAGCACTGAAGCTTTCTTT.

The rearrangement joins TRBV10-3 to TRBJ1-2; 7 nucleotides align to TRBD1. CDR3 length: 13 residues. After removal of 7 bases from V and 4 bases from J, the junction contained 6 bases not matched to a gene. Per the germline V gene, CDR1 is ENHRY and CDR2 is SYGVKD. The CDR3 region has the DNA TGTGCCATCACCCCCGACAGGGTCTATGGCTACACCTTC. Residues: CAITPDRVYGYTF.

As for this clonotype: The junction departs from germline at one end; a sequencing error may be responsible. In DNA, the CDR3 is TGCGCCAGCGGCCAAGTAGTCGAAGACAGCAACTATGGCTACACCTTC. Translating gives CASGQVVEDSNYGYTF. The rearrangement uses TRBV4-1 and TRBJ1-2, with D perhaps matching TRBD1 (5 bases). CDR3 length equals 16 residues. Germline V CDR1 and CDR2: MGHRA, YSYEKL.

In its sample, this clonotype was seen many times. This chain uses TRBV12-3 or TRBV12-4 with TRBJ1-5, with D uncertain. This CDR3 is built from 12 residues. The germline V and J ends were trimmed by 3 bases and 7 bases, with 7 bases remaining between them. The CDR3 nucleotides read TGTGCCAGCAGTTTCTCTGAACAGCCCCAGCATTTT. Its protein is CASSFSEQPQHF.

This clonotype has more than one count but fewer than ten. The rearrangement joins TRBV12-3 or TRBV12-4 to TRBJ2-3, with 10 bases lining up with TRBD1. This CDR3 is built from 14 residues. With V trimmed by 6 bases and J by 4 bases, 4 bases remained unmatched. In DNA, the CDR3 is TGTGCCAGCAGAGGGACAGGGGAAGCAGATACGCAGTATTTT. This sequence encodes CASRGTGEADTQYF.

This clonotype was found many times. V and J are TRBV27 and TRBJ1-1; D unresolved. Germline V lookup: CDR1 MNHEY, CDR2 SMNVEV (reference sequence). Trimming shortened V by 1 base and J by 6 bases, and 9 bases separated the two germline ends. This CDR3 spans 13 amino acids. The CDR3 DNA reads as TGTGCCAGCAGTTTATTCATCGCGGCTGAAGCTTTCTTT. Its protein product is CASSLFIAAEAFF.

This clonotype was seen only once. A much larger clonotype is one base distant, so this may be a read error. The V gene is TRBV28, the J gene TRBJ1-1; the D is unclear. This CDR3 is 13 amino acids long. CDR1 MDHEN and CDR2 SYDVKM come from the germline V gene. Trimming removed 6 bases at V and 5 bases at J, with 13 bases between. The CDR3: CASRLAEQTEAFF. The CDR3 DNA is TGTGCCAGCAGACTCGCCGAACAGACTGAAGCTTTCTTT.